The next 30 T cell receptor beta chains were all read from a single sample in a study of T cells in Graves' hyperthyroidism and ophthalmopathy. Amplification yielded TCR beta CDR3 regions, with RNA transcripts as the source. First-round RT-PCR with HTBI primers amplified the TCR CDR3 region. Via MiXCR, TCRdb re-called the multiplex PCR reads, giving one row per CDR3 protein. This sample has more than 300,000 distinct CDR3 sequences; about a sixth occur once, and the top ten carry around a third. The sample taken for sequencing was blood. Source of these receptors: a woman in her 30s with Graves' hyperthyroidism that later progressed to Graves' ophthalmopathy.

V gene TRBV18 combines with J gene TRBJ1-3; weak D call: TRBD1 (6 bases). There are 18 residues in the CDR3. The germline V and J ends were trimmed by 3 bases and 1 base, with 19 bases remaining between them. Germline V gives CDR1 KGHSH, CDR2 LQKENI. Here the CDR3 reads CASSPRQDAGTSGNTIYF. As DNA, the CDR3 is TGTGCCAGCTCACCCCGACAGGACGCAGGGACTTCTGGAAACACCATATATTTT.

This clonotype was detected only a few times. The chain is built from TRBV5-1 and TRBJ2-3; tentatively, D is TRBD1 (5 bases). Germline values: CDR1 SGHRS, CDR2 YFSETQ. Between the trimmed V and J ends, which lost 7 bases and 0 bases, there was a span of 12 bases. The CDR3 has 14 amino acids. CDR3 coding DNA: TGCGCCAGCGCTCGACAGTCTAGCACAGATACGCAGTATTTT. It translates to CASARQSSTDTQYF.

This chain connects TRBV19 to TRBJ2-3, with D tentatively TRBD1 (6 bases). The V end was cut by 3 bases, the J end by 5 bases, with 12 bases between. The CDR3 consists of 14 residues. From germline, CDR1 is LNHDA and CDR2 SQIVND (reference sequence). CDR3 residues: CASSIQGLEDTQYF. The DNA for the CDR3 is TGTGCCAGTAGTATCCAGGGGCTTGAAGATACGCAGTATTTT.

The gene calls are TRBV10-3 and TRBJ2-7; unclear D gene. V lost 0 bases and J 4 bases, leaving 13 bases between the germline ends. Per germline, CDR1 ENHRY and CDR2 SYGVKD. The length of the CDR3 is 15 residues. The DNA of the CDR3 is TGTGCCATCAGTGAGTCGTATAACGGCCGGTACGAGCAGTACTTC. Translating gives CAISESYNGRYEQYF.

This clonotype was observed many times. The chain links TRBV10-3 to TRBJ1-1; D unresolved. Germline lookup yields CDR1 ENHRY and CDR2 SYGVKD. This CDR3 spans 13 amino acids. V was trimmed by 7 bases and J by 1 base, leaving 10 bases between them. The CDR3 DNA is TGTGCCATCACAATCGCCGGGAACACTGAAGCTTTCTTT. It is translated as CAITIAGNTEAFF.

At least ten counts were recorded for this clonotype. V and J are TRBV29-1 and TRBJ2-1, with a tentative D call TRBD2 (7 bases). Germline CDR1 SQVTM, CDR2 ANQGSEA. Trimming pared 6 bases from V and 7 bases from J, leaving 16 bases between. The CDR3 is 13 amino acids. The chain's CDR3 is CSVEEGGGNEQFF. The CDR3 DNA reads TGCAGCGTGGAGGAGGGGGGGGGAAATGAGCAGTTCTTC.

Many counts were recorded for this clonotype. V and J are TRBV20-1 and TRBJ2-1; D assignment may be TRBD1 or TRBD2 (5 bases each). The germline CDR1 and CDR2 sequences are DFQATT and SNEGSKA (reference sequence). The CDR3 is made up of 16 amino acids. V was cut by 6 bases and J by 5 bases, with 23 bases left in between. The DNA of the CDR3 is TGCAGTGCGGAAAACGGGGCCCGCAACTTCAACAATGAGCAGTTCTTC. This sequence encodes CSAENGARNFNNEQFF.

The chain recombines TRBV6-1 with TRBJ1-2, with D possibly being TRBD1 (5 bases). V dropped 6 bases and J dropped 3 bases, with 20 bases sitting between them. Germline V gene data show CDR1 as MNHNS and CDR2 as SASEGT. The CDR3 totals 16 residues. In DNA, the CDR3 is TGTGCCAGCAGCAGAGCGGGGAGGGGAAGTGACTATGGCTACACCTTC. Translated: CASSRAGRGSDYGYTF.

This clonotype has a handful of counts. The gene calls are TRBV27 and TRBJ2-1; D ambiguous. The CDR3 totals 15 residues. In germline, CDR1 is MNHEY, CDR2 SMNVEV (reference sequence). V lost 5 bases, J lost 0 bases, and 11 bases lay in between. The CDR3 coding sequence is TGTGCCAGCAGTCCAAAGCCCAGCTCCTACAATGAGCAGTTCTTC. This gives the protein CASSPKPSSYNEQFF.

J is TRBJ2-4 and V is TRBV29-1; 8 bases line up with TRBD1. V gave up 7 bases and J gave up 7 bases; unmatched junction bases: 6. CDR1 SQVTM and CDR2 ANQGSEA come from the germline V gene. The CDR3 spans 12 residues. The DNA of the CDR3 is TGCAGCGAAATAGGACAGGGCAACATTCAGTACTTC. Translating it yields CSEIGQGNIQYF.

This clonotype showed up many times. The chain is built from TRBV10-3 and TRBJ1-2; D gene ambiguous. V was clipped by 0 bases and J by 4 bases, with 3 bases between them. From germline, CDR1 is ENHRY and CDR2 SYGVKD. This CDR3 has 12 residues. CDR3 protein: CAISESVYGYTF. The CDR3 nucleotides are TGTGCCATCAGTGAGTCAGTCTATGGCTACACCTTC.

This clonotype has ten or more counts. The chain carries TRBV2 and TRBJ1-4; maybe TRBD1 (5 bases). V dropped 7 bases and J dropped 4 bases, with 10 bases sitting between them. CDR3 length: 13 amino acids. In germline, CDR1 is SNHLY, CDR2 FYNNEI. The CDR3 region is CASTVGVNEKLFF. In nucleotides, the CDR3 is TGTGCCAGCACGGTAGGGGTTAATGAAAAACTGTTTTTT.

This clonotype appeared many times. V and J are TRBV24-1 and TRBJ2-1; D perhaps matches TRBD2 (6 bases). The CDR3 loop spans 13 amino acids. Germline CDR1 is KGHDR and CDR2 is SFDVKD. The V and J ends lost 3 bases and 13 bases respectively, with 15 bases between them. This CDR3 reads CATSDHLAGLQFF. CDR3 nucleotide sequence: TGTGCCACCAGTGATCACCTTGCGGGGTTACAGTTCTTC.

This clonotype occurred many times. The CDR3: CASTSAENTEAFF. In DNA, the CDR3 is TGTGCCAGCACTTCGGCAGAGAACACTGAAGCTTTCTTT. J is TRBJ1-1 and V is TRBV6-2 or TRBV6-3; D remains unclear. CDR1 is MNHEY, CDR2 SVGEGT, per germline. This CDR3 has 13 residues. The V end was cut by 7 bases, the J end by 1 base, with 10 bases between.

The chain has TRBV11-2 and TRBJ2-5; D unresolved. The CDR3 covers 14 residues. V dropped 2 bases and J dropped 1 base, with 8 bases sitting between them. Per germline, CDR1 SGHAT and CDR2 FQNNGV. The DNA for the CDR3 is TGTGCCAGCAGCTTATCCCTAGTCCAAGAGACCCAGTACTTC. This sequence encodes CASSLSLVQETQYF.

The sample holds many counts of this clonotype. This sequence joins TRBV12-3 or TRBV12-4 and TRBJ2-7; D is perhaps TRBD1 or TRBD2 (5 bases each). The CDR3 sequence is 15 residues long. Trimming stripped 1 base from V and 3 bases from J, with 13 bases between. The CDR3 DNA is TGTGCCAGCAGTTTAGGGGGCTTCGAGGGCTACGAGCAGTACTTC. This translates into CASSLGGFEGYEQYF.

The table lists this clonotype with a few counts. This chain's CDR3 is CASRIAGANVLTF. The CDR3 DNA sequence: TGCGCCAGCCGAATAGCTGGGGCCAACGTCCTGACTTTC. This rearrangement joins TRBV5-1 to TRBJ2-6, with D unclear. V was pared by 7 bases and J by 2 bases, with 7 bases between. This CDR3 has 13 residues. From germline, CDR1 is SGHRS and CDR2 YFSETQ.

This clonotype was observed a few times. This chain connects TRBV5-4 to TRBJ2-5, with D perhaps TRBD2 (6 bases). The CDR3 is 19 amino acids. V shed 0 bases and J shed 7 bases, with 28 bases lying between them. In germline, CDR1 is SGHNT, CDR2 YYREEE (reference sequence). The CDR3 sequence is CASSLDGGLKKTTEGTQYF. In nucleotides, the CDR3 is TGTGCCAGCAGCTTGGACGGTGGGTTGAAAAAAACTACGGAGGGGACCCAGTACTTC.

This clonotype was recorded many times. This chain joins TRBV11-2 and TRBJ2-1; D is ambiguous. Germline V gene data show CDR1 as SGHAT and CDR2 as FQNNGV. The CDR3 consists of 15 residues. Trimming took off 4 bases at V and 0 bases at J, with 10 bases between the two ends. The CDR3: CASSWPPGSYNEQFF. In nucleotides, the CDR3 is TGTGCCAGCAGCTGGCCCCCCGGCTCCTACAATGAGCAGTTCTTC.

V gene TRBV19 combines with J gene TRBJ2-5; possible D gene TRBD2, 6 bases. CDR3 length: 16 amino acids. CDR1 and CDR2 from the germline V gene are LNHDA and SQIVND (reference sequence). V was cut by 6 bases and J by 1 base, with 18 bases left in between. CDR3 sequence reads: CASSIPGSKSQETQYF. In nucleotides, the CDR3 is TGTGCCAGTAGCATCCCCGGGAGCAAGTCCCAAGAGACCCAGTACTTC.

This clonotype was recorded at least ten times. The chain uses TRBV2 and TRBJ2-3, with TRBD2 matching 8 bases. The junction had 6 bases not matched to a gene; V was cut back by 8 bases and J by 2 bases. The CDR3 has 14 residues. Germline CDR1 is SNHLY and CDR2 is FYNNEI. The DNA for the CDR3 is TGTGCCAGCTTCGGGGGGGACTACACAGATACGCAGTATTTT. Its protein is CASFGGDYTDTQYF.

This clonotype was counted many times. This sequence joins TRBV27 and TRBJ2-6; 12 bases are shared with TRBD1. From germline, CDR1 is MNHEY and CDR2 SMNVEV (reference sequence). Trimming took 7 bases from V and 1 from J; bases not matched to a gene: 11. The length of the CDR3 is 19 residues. The CDR3 loop reads CASTKTRDRGPSGANVLTF. For the CDR3, the DNA is TGTGCCAGCACCAAAACCAGGGACAGGGGGCCATCTGGGGCCAACGTCCTGACTTTC.

To note about this clonotype: No conserved phenylalanine or tryptophan ends this CDR3, so it is likely a read error. This chain links TRBV4-2 with TRBJ1-1; no reliable D call. V lost 2 bases, J lost 3 bases, and 13 bases lay in between. The CDR3 spans 15 residues. Germline V CDR1 and CDR2: LGHNA, YNFKEQ. CDR3 region: CASSQFTTGDTEAFL. In DNA, the CDR3 is TGTGCCAGCAGCCAATTTACGACCGGGGACACTGAAGCTTTCCTT.

In this sample, this clonotype turned up many times. The rearrangement uses TRBV2 and TRBJ2-3, with a possible D match to TRBD1 (6 bases). CDR3 size: 14 residues. Germline-derived CDR1 and CDR2 are SNHLY and FYNNEI. Trimming removed 3 bases at V and 4 bases at J, with 11 bases between. CDR3 in DNA: TGTGCCAGCAGTGAGGGTCCAGGGGCAGATACGCAGTATTTT. It is translated as CASSEGPGADTQYF. Combining the CDR3 with reference TRBV2 and TRBJ2-3 gives the whole variable domain EPEVTQTPSHQVTQMGQEVILRCVPISNHLYFYWYRQILGQKVEFLVSFYNNEISEKSEIFDDQFSVERPDGSNFTLKIRSTKLEDSAMYFCASSEGPGADTQYFGPGTRLTVL.

At least ten counts were recorded for this clonotype. The V gene is TRBV30, the J gene TRBJ2-5; a weak D match, TRBD1 (6 bases). There are 14 residues in the CDR3. The germline V gene has CDR1 GTSNPN and CDR2 SVGIG (reference sequence). V shed 5 bases and J shed 9 bases, with 22 bases lying between them. The CDR3 protein is CAWARTAEFSSQYF. DNA for the CDR3: TGTGCCTGGGCGAGGACAGCCGAATTTTCGTCCCAGTACTTC.

The sample holds a few counts of this clonotype. The CDR3 DNA is TGTGCCAGCCGCGATCCGGGATATGGCTACACCTTC. This encodes CASRDPGYGYTF. V gene TRBV6-4 combines with J gene TRBJ1-2; D gene ambiguous. Trimming cost V 8 bases and J 5 bases, with 12 bases left between them. CDR3 size: 12 residues. Germline loops: CDR1 MRHNA, CDR2 SNTAGT.

This clonotype came up many times. The chain uses TRBV6-1 and TRBJ1-5, with D tentatively TRBD1 (5 bases). The CDR3 runs 12 residues. Deletions cut 5 bases from V and 10 bases from J, with 12 bases between. Germline assignment: CDR1 MNHNS and CDR2 SASEGT. The CDR3 spells CASSWDRSPQHF. The CDR3, as DNA: TGTGCCAGCAGTTGGGACCGAAGTCCCCAGCATTTT.

V gene TRBV6-1 combines with J gene TRBJ2-1, with D possibly TRBD2 on 6 matching bases. Trimming shortened V by 7 bases and J by 10 bases, and 29 bases separated the two germline ends. The CDR3 covers 17 residues. Germline lookup yields CDR1 MNHNS and CDR2 SASEGT. DNA for the CDR3: TGTGCCAGCACCCCGACAGACGTTAGCGGTCCGCTGGGGGAGCAGTTCTTC. This codes for CASTPTDVSGPLGEQFF.

This clonotype has just a few counts. A much bigger clone sits one base away, suggesting this may be a read error. This CDR3 is missing its conserved last phenylalanine or tryptophan, likely due to a read error. The V call is TRBV20-1, the J call TRBJ1-2; D remains unclear. This CDR3 is built from 13 residues. From germline, CDR1 is DFQATT and CDR2 SNEGSKA (reference sequence). V was trimmed by 3 bases and J by 5 bases, leaving 13 bases between them. The CDR3 protein is CSARNPWRYGYTV. CDR3 coding DNA: TGCAGTGCTAGGAACCCTTGGAGATATGGCTACACCGTC.

The V and J genes are TRBV20-1 and TRBJ2-2; 8 bases are shared with TRBD2. CDR1 DFQATT and CDR2 SNEGSKA come from the germline V gene (reference sequence). The CDR3 runs 14 residues. V dropped 6 bases and J dropped 1; count of bases not matched to a gene: 4. Written as DNA, the CDR3 is TGCAGTGCCACCCGGGGGGGGAACACCGGGGAGCTGTTTTTT. This sequence encodes CSATRGGNTGELFF.